The clone carrying this T cell receptor (beta chain) turned up a few times. The antigen is undetermined. The germline V and J ends were trimmed by 3 bases and 2 bases, with 14 bases remaining between them. The germline V gene has CDR1 MNHNS and CDR2 SASEGT. The CDR3 is made up of 16 amino acids. With 60 Vbeta and 13 Jbeta primers, the PCR was carried out. Methods used by the authors: In a later analysis, the count reached about 82 million unique TCR beta chains, with 9 million to 11 million shared. Only in-frame clones appear in the TCRdb table, and some are missing; sequencing was by immunoSEQ multiplex PCR. V and J calls and clone size follow that table, whereas D and trimming were derived from the DNA. The data contain about 300,000 clones, around 86% of them singletons. The sample belongs to a study of cytomegalovirus exposure and HLA in healthy donors. Study outcomes and limitations: Specificity of a few CMV-associated chains for CMV antigens was verified in vitro.

The rearrangement links TRBV6-1 to TRBJ1-5; D may be TRBD1 (5 bases). This receptor was obtained from a man aged 40-49 years in good health and CMV-seropositive. The material sequenced was PBMCs. The CDR3 nucleotides are TGTGCCAGCAGTGAGAGGCAGGGAATGGGCAATCAGCCCCAGCATTTT. Amino acids: CASSERQGMGNQPQHF.